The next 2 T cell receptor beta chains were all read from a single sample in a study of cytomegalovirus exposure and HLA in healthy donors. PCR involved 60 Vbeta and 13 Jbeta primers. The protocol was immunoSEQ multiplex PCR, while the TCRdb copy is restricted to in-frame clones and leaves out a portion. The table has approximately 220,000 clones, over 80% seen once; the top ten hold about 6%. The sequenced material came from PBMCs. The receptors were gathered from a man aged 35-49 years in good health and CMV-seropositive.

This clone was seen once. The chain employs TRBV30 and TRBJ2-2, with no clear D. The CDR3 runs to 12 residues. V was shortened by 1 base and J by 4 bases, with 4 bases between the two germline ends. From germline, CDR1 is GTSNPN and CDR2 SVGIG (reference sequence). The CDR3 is CAWSDSTGELFF. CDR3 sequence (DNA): TGTGCCTGGAGTGACAGCACCGGGGAGCTGTTTTTT.

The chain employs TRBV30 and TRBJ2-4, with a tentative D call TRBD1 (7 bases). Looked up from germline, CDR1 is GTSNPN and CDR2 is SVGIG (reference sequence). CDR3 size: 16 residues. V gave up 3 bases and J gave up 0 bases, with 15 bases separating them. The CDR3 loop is CAWSTGGQRAKNIQYF. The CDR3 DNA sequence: TGTGCCTGGAGCACCGGGGGACAGCGAGCCAAAAACATTCAGTACTTC.